This TCR beta chain was identified in a study of blood T cell repertoires in COVID-19. Profiling relied on immunoSEQ multiplex PCR, and the TCRdb table lists in-frame clones only, not all of them. The data hold over 200,000 clones, with over 70% observed a single time. The sequenced material came from peripheral blood. This TCR was sampled from a man older than 75 with acute or convalescent COVID-19.

CDR3 residues: CASSHPIAGGGTEAFF. In DNA, the CDR3 is TGCGCCAGCAGTCACCCCATCGCGGGTGGTGGGACTGAAGCTTTCTTT. The chain uses TRBV23-1 and TRBJ1-1; D unclear. TRBV23-1 is treated as an ORF (open reading frame) with a function not yet certain. The CDR3 runs 16 residues. The V gene lost 3 bases and the J gene lost 5 bases, with 19 bases spanning the gap.